Listed below are T cell receptor beta chains from one sample, sequenced in a study of T-cell memory formation after mild COVID-19. MiXCR, applied by TCRdb to the 5' RACE reads, yields one record per CDR3 protein. The sample has 350,000 to 450,000 distinct CDR3 sequences, about an eighth seen once. Specimen: PBMCs or a T cell subset sorted from them (not recorded which). These receptors all stem from a man between 18 and 35 years old who had mild COVID-19 (a few samples of this study predate the infection). Cell type and time point are not known. CDR3s include the opening cysteine and the closing phenylalanine or tryptophan. A D gene is named only where the DNA matches it firmly. The size entry is marked missing in some rows and otherwise reads once, few, many or a size class.

d_call	v_call	j_call	cdr3_length	clone_size	cdr3_aa	cdr3_nt
.	TRBV7-2	TRBJ2-7	13	.	CASSRTLFYEQYF	TGTGCCAGCAGCCGCACACTTTTTTACGAGCAGTACTTC
.	TRBV3-1	TRBJ1-2	13	.	CASSQTTTGYYTF	TGTGCCAGCAGCCAAACGACTACGGGCTACTACACCTTC
.	TRBV20-1	TRBJ1-1	13	many	CSARDRSDTEAFF	TGCAGTGCTAGAGATCGATCGGACACTGAAGCTTTCTTT
TRBD2	TRBV7-9	TRBJ2-5	19	few	CASSLSPGLAGGQEETQYF	TGTGCCAGCAGCTTATCTCCGGGACTAGCGGGGGGGCAAGAAGAGACCCAGTACTTC
.	TRBV6-6	TRBJ1-1	13	few	CASSYAPNTEAFF	TGTGCCAGCAGTTACGCTCCGAACACTGAAGCTTTCTTT
TRBD1	TRBV20-1	TRBJ2-3	16	.	CSARDSRTGRTDTQYF	TGCAGTGCTAGAGACTCTAGGACAGGGCGTACAGATACGCAGTATTTT
.	TRBV3-1	TRBJ2-1	14	.	CASRPQGFGNEQFF	TGTGCCAGCAGGCCCCAGGGGTTCGGCAATGAGCAGTTCTTC
TRBD1	TRBV18	TRBJ2-2	16	many	CASSQDRVGYTGELFF	TGTGCCAGCTCACAGGACAGGGTCGGATACACCGGGGAGCTGTTTTTT
.	TRBV30	TRBJ2-2	15	.	CAWRGDGPNTGELFF	TGTGCCTGGAGGGGGGACGGTCCCAACACCGGGGAGCTGTTTTTT
.	TRBV11-3	TRBJ2-1	15	few	CASSLVASHYNEQFF	TGTGCCAGCAGCCTGGTCGCTTCACACTACAATGAGCAGTTCTTC
TRBD1	TRBV20-1	TRBJ1-4	14	few	CSAKQGAVNEKLFF	TGCAGTGCTAAACAGGGGGCGGTAAATGAAAAACTGTTTTTT
.	TRBV5-4	TRBJ2-3	12	few	CATRTDGGTQYF	TGTGCCACCAGAACGGACGGGGGTACGCAGTATTTT
TRBD1	TRBV9	TRBJ1-6	15	.	CASSRGGEGNSPLHF	TGTGCCAGCAGTCGAGGGGGCGAGGGTAATTCACCCCTCCACTTT
TRBD1	TRBV5-1	TRBJ1-1	15	many	CASLGTGSKGTEAFF	TGCGCCAGCCTAGGGACAGGGAGCAAGGGCACTGAAGCTTTCTTT
TRBD2	TRBV11-2	TRBJ2-1	14	many	CASSLTSGYNEQFF	TGCGCCAGCAGCTTGACTAGCGGTTACAATGAGCAGTTCTTC
TRBD2	TRBV29-1	TRBJ2-3	16	many	CSVEAFSGGYTDTQYF	TGCAGCGTTGAAGCCTTTAGCGGGGGTTACACAGATACGCAGTATTTT
.	TRBV25-1	TRBJ1-1	16	.	CASSEYKAGRDTEAFF	TGTGCCAGCAGTGAATATAAGGCAGGGAGGGACACTGAAGCTTTCTTT
.	TRBV5-6	TRBJ2-2	15	few	CASSAWADNTGELFF	TGTGCCAGCAGCGCCTGGGCGGATAACACCGGGGAGCTGTTTTTT
TRBD1	TRBV10-3	TRBJ1-2	14	few	CAISVRDRDDGYTF	TGTGCCATCAGTGTAAGGGACAGGGACGATGGCTACACCTTC
TRBD1	TRBV7-2	TRBJ2-5	13	few	CASSSDRGQTQYF	TGTGCCAGCAGCTCCGACAGGGGTCAGACCCAGTACTTC
.	TRBV20-1	TRBJ1-1	14	many	CSAKLTGSDTEAFF	TGCAGTGCTAAATTAACAGGGTCCGACACTGAAGCTTTCTTT
.	TRBV7-2	TRBJ1-1	13	few	CASSSGRNTEAFF	TGTGCCAGCAGCTCTGGCAGGAACACTGAAGCTTTCTTT
TRBD2	TRBV7-2	TRBJ2-5	15	few	CASSTRGGPQETQYF	TGTGCCAGCAGCACCCGGGGGGGACCCCAAGAGACCCAGTACTTC
TRBD1	TRBV9	TRBJ2-1	15	many	CASSGMGQGYNEQFF	TGTGCCAGCAGCGGCATGGGACAGGGATACAATGAGCAGTTCTTC
.	TRBV6-2/TRBV6-3	TRBJ2-1	14	few	CASSPRGLRNEQFF	TGTGCCAGCAGTCCCCGTGGACTCAGGAATGAGCAGTTCTTC
.	TRBV7-9	TRBJ1-1	16	.	CASIPPHHRGGTEAFF	TGTGCCAGCATCCCCCCTCACCACCGGGGGGGCACTGAAGCTTTCTTT
.	TRBV7-2	TRBJ1-6	15	few	CASSLLGRQNSPLHF	TGTGCCAGCAGCTTACTGGGACGACAAAATTCACCCCTCCACTTT
.	TRBV12-3/TRBV12-4	TRBJ1-1	12	.	CASSSTVVEAFF	TGTGCCAGCAGTTCGACAGTCGTCGAAGCTTTCTTT
TRBD2	TRBV3-1	TRBJ2-3	15	many	CASSPTSGVTDTQYF	TGTGCCAGCAGCCCGACTAGCGGAGTCACAGATACGCAGTATTTT
TRBD1	TRBV6-5	TRBJ1-1	15	.	CASSYSGGPKAQAFF	TGTGCCAGCAGTTACTCAGGGGGCCCCAAGGCCCAAGCTTTCTTT
TRBD1	TRBV6-1	TRBJ1-1	15	.	CASIRGTGGNTEAFF	TGTGCCAGCATTCGAGGGACAGGGGGAAACACTGAAGCTTTCTTT
.	TRBV4-2	TRBJ2-2	13	few	CARLTGNTGELFF	TGTGCCAGGTTGACAGGGAACACCGGGGAGCTGTTTTTT
TRBD1	TRBV4-3	TRBJ1-6	15	few	CASSAQGGDNSPLHF	TGCGCCAGCAGCGCTCAGGGGGGGGATAATTCACCCCTCCACTTT
.	TRBV7-8	TRBJ2-1	14	few	CASSFGTVYNEQFF	TGTGCCAGCAGCTTCGGGACGGTGTACAATGAGCAGTTCTTC
TRBD2	TRBV5-6	TRBJ2-3	16	few	CASSLRSGASTDTQYF	TGTGCCAGCAGCTTACGAAGCGGGGCTAGCACAGATACGCAGTATTTT
.	TRBV6-1	TRBJ2-2	14	.	CANSRTVNDGELFF	TGTGCCAACAGTCGGACAGTTAACGACGGGGAGCTGTTTTTT